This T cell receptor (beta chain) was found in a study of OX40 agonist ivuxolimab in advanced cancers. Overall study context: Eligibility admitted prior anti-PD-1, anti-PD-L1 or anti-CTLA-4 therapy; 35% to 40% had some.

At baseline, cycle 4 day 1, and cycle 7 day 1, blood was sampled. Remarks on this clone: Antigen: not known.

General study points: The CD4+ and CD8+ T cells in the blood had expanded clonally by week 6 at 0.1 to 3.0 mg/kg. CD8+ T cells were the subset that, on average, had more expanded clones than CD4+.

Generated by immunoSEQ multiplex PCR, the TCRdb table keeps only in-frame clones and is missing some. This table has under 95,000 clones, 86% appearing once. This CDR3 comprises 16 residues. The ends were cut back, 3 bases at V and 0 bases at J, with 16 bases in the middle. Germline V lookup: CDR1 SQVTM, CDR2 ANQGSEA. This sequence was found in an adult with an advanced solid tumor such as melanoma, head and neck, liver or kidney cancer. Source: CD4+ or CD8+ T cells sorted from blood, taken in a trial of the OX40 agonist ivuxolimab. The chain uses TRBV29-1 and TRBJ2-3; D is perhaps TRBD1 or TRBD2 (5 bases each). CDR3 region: CSVDWARDASTDTQYF. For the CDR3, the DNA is TGCAGCGTTGATTGGGCCCGGGACGCAAGCACAGATACGCAGTATTTT.